The clone carrying this TCR beta chain was observed a handful of times. What it binds is not known. The TCR beta cDNA libraries carried unique molecular identifiers. MiXCR, run by TCRdb on the PCR reads, gives a single entry per CDR3 protein. The sample carries a few hundred thousand distinct CDR3 sequences, 36% recorded once. The CDR3 is made up of 14 amino acids. Germline V CDR1 and CDR2: LGHNA, YNFKEQ. V lost 8 bases, J lost 4 bases, and 6 bases stayed unmatched. The data stem from a study of post-analysis software for immune sequencing data. Study conclusions and caveats: Roughly 5 TRBV segments occurring more often in patients than controls included TRBV5-6, TRBV5-1 and TRBV20-1.

The sample taken for sequencing was blood. This clonotype originated in a girl aged 5 to 17 with multiple sclerosis. The chain recombines TRBV4-2 with TRBJ1-4, with 8 bases lining up with TRBD1. The CDR3 here is CASRPDRGNEKLFF. As DNA, the CDR3 is TGTGCCAGCCGTCCTGACAGGGGTAATGAAAAACTGTTTTTT.